This section outlines one T cell receptor beta chain sequence together with its context. Measured with immunoSEQ multiplex PCR; TCRdb has only the in-frame clones, and not every one. The repertoire includes 140,000 to 150,000 clones, about 83% of them detected once, and more than 4.5% sits in the top ten. This entry is derived from a study of blood T cell repertoires in COVID-19. Study information: COVID-19 samples collected from the United States, Italy and Spain covered acute and convalescent phases. T cells, B-cell-depleted T cells, or PBMCs supplied cDNA or gDNA.

Germline trimming cut 3 bases from V and 8 bases from J; bases unmatched to any gene: 13. Germline V gene lookup returns CDR1 SGHNT and CDR2 YYREEE (reference sequence). This CDR3 comprises 16 residues. The TCR was taken from a woman aged 50 to 65 who had been exposed to COVID-19. This chain uses TRBV5-4 with TRBJ2-1; TRBD1 aligns across 8 bases. The sample taken for sequencing was PBMCs or T cells enriched from blood (not recorded which). CDR3 in DNA: TGTGCCAGCAGCTCCGAACCGGGACAGGTGCTCTATGAGCAGTTCTTC. Protein product: CASSSEPGQVLYEQFF.